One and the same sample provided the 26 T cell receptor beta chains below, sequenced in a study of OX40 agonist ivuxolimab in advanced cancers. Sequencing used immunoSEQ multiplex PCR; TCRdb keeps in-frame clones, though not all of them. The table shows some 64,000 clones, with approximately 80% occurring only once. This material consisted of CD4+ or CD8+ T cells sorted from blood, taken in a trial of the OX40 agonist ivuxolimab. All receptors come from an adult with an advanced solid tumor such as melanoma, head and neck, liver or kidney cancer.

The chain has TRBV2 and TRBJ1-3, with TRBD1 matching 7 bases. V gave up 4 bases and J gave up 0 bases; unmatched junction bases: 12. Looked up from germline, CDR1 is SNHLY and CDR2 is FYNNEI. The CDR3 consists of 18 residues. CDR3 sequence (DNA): TGTGCCAGCAGTGTACACAGGGGCCAAACCTCCTCTGGAAACACCATATATTTT. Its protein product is CASSVHRGQTSSGNTIYF.

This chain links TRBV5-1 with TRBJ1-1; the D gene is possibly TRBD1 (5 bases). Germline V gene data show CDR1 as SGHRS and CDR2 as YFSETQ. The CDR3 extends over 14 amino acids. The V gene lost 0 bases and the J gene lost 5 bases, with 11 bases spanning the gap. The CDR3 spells CASSLEGVGTEAFF. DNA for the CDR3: TGCGCCAGCAGCTTGGAAGGGGTAGGAACTGAAGCTTTCTTT.

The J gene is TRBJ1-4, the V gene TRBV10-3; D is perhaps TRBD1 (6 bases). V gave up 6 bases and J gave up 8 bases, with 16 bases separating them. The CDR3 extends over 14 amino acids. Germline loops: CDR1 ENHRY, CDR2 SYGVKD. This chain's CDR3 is CAISPQGSPEKLFF. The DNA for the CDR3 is TGTGCCATCAGCCCCCAGGGGAGCCCCGAAAAACTGTTTTTT.

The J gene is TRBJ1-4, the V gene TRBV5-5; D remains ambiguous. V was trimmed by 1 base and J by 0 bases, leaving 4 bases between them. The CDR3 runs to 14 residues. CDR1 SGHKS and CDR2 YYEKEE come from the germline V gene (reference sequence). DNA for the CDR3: TGTGCCAGCAGCTTGATAGCAACTAATGAAAAACTGTTTTTT. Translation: CASSLIATNEKLFF. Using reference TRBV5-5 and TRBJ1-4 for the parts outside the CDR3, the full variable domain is DAGVTQSPTHLIKTRGQQVTLRCSPISGHKSVSWYQQVLGQGPQFIFQYYEKEERGRGNFPDRFSARQFPNYSSELNVNALLLGDSALYLCASSLIATNEKLFFGSGTQLSVL.

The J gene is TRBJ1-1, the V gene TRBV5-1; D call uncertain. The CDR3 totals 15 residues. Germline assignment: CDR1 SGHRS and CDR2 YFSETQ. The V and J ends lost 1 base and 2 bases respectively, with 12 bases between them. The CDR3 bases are TGCGCCAGCAGCTTGACGACCCTTCGTAACACTGAAGCTTTCTTT. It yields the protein CASSLTTLRNTEAFF. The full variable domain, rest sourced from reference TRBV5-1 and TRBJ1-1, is KAGVTQTPRYLIKTRGQQVTLSCSPISGHRSVSWYQQTPGQGLQFLFEYFSETQRNKGNFPGRFSGRQFSNSRSEMNVSTLELGDSALYLCASSLTTLRNTEAFFGQGTRLTVV.

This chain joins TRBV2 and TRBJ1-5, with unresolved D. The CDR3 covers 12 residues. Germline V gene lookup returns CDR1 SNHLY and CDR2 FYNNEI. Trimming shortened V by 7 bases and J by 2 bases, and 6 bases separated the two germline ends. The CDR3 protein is CASTVGNQPQHF. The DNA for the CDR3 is TGTGCCAGCACGGTAGGCAATCAGCCCCAGCATTTT. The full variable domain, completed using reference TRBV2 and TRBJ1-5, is EPEVTQTPSHQVTQMGQEVILRCVPISNHLYFYWYRQILGQKVEFLVSFYNNEISEKSEIFDDQFSVERPDGSNFTLKIRSTKLEDSAMYFCASTVGNQPQHFGDGTRLSIL.

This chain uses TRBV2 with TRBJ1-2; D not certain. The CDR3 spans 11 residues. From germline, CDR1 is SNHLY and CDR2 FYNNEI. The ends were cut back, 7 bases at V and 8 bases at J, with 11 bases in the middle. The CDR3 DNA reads TGTGCCAGCAATAGGAGAGGCGGCTACACCTTC. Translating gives CASNRRGGYTF.

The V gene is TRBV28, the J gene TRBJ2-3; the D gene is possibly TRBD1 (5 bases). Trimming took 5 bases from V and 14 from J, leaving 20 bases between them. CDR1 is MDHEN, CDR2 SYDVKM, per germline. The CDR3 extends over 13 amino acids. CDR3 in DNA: TGTGCCAGCAGTGATGCAGGGCTGAGGATGATGTATTTT. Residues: CASSDAGLRMMYF.

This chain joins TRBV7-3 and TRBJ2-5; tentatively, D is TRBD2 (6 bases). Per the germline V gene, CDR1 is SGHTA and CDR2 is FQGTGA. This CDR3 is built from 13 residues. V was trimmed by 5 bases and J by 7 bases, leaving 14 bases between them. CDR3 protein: CASSPRLGWTQYF. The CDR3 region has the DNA TGTGCCAGCAGCCCGAGACTAGGTTGGACCCAGTACTTC.

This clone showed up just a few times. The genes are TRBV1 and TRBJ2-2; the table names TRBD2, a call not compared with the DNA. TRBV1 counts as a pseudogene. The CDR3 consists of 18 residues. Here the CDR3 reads CTSSQDRVQRANTGELFF. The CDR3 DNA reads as TGCACCAGCAGCCAAGATAGAGTCCAGCGAGCGAACACCGGGGAGCTGTTTTTT.

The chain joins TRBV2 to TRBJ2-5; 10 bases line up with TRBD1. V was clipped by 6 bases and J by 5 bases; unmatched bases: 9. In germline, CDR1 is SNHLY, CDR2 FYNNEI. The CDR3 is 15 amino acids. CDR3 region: CASRVDRGREETQYF. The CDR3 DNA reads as TGTGCCAGCAGAGTCGACAGGGGGCGGGAGGAGACCCAGTACTTC.

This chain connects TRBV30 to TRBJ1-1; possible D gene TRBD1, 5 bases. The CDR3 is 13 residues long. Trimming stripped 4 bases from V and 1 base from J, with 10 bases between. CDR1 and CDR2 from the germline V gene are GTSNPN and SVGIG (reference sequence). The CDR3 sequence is CAWNRQTNTEAFF. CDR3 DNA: TGTGCCTGGAACCGACAGACGAACACTGAAGCTTTCTTT.

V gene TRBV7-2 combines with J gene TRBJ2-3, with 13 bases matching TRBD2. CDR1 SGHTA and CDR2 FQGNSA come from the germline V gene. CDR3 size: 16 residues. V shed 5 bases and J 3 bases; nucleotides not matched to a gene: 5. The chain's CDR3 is CASSQLAGGLTDTQYF. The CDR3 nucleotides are TGTGCCAGCAGCCAACTAGCGGGAGGGCTAACAGATACGCAGTATTTT.

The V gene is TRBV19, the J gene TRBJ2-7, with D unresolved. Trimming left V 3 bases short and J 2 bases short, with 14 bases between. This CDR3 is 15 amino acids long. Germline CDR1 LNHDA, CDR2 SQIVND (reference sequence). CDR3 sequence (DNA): TGTGCCAGTAGTATTCGCCTCGTAACGGCCTACGAGCAGTACTTC. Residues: CASSIRLVTAYEQYF.

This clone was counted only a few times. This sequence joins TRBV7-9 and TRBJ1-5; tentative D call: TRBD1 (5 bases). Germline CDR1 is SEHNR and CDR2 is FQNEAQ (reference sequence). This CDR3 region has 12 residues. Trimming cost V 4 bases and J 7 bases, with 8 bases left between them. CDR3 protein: CASSSTVQPQHF. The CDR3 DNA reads TGTGCCAGCAGCTCGACAGTCCAGCCCCAGCATTTT.

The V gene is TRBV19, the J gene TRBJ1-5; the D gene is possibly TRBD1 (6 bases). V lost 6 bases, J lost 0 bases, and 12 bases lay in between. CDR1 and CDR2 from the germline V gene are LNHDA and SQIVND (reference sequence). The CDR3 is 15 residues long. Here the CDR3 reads CASSTSQGSNQPQHF. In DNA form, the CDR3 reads TGTGCCAGTAGCACGTCACAGGGTAGCAATCAGCCCCAGCATTTT.

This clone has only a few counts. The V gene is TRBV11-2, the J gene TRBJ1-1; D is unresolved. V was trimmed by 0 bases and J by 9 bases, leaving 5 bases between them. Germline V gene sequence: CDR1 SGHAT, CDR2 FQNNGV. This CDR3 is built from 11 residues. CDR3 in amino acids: CASSLELQAFF. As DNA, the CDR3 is TGTGCCAGCAGCTTAGAACTCCAAGCTTTCTTT.

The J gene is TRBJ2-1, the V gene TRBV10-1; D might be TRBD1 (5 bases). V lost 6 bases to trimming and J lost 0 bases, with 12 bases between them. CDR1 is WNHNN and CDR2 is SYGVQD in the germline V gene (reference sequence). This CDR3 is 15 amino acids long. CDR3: CASSPGWSSYNEQFF. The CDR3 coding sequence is TGCGCCAGCAGCCCAGGGTGGAGCTCCTACAATGAGCAGTTCTTC.

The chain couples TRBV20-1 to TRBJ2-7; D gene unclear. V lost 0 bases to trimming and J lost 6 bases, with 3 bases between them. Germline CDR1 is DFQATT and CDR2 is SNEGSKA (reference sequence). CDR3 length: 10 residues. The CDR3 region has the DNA TGCAGTGCTAGAGATTTCGAGCAGTACTTC. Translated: CSARDFEQYF.

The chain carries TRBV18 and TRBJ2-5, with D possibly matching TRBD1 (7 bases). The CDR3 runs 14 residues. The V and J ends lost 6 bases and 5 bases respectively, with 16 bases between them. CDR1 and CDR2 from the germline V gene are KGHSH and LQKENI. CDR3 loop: CASSQSTGRETQYF. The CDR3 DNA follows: TGTGCCAGCTCGCAATCGACAGGGAGGGAGACCCAGTACTTC.

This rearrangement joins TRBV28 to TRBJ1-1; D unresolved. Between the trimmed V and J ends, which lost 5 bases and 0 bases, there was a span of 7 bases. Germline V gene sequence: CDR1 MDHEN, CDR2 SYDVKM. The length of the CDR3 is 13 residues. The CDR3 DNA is TGTGCCAGCAGTCCGACACTGAACACTGAAGCTTTCTTT. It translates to CASSPTLNTEAFF.

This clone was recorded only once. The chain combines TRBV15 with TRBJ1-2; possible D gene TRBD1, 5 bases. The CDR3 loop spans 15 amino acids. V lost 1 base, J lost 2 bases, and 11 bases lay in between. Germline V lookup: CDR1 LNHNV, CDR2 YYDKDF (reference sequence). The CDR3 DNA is TGTGCCACCAGCAGAGCGTACAGGACCAACTATGGCTACACCTTC. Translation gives CATSRAYRTNYGYTF.

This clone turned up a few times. The chain's CDR3 is CASSQVASDRYEQYF. Here the CDR3 DNA reads TGCGCCAGCAGCCAAGTTGCCAGCGATCGCTACGAGCAGTACTTC. This chain links TRBV4-1 with TRBJ2-7; no clear D gene. CDR3 size: 15 residues. Trimming took 1 base from V and 3 from J, leaving 13 bases between them. Germline V gene lookup returns CDR1 MGHRA and CDR2 YSYEKL.

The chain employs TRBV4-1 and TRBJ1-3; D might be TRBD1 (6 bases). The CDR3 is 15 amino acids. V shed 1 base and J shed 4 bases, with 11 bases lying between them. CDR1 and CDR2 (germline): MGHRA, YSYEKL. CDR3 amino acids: CASSQGYRAGNTIYF. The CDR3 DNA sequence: TGCGCCAGCAGCCAAGGATACAGGGCCGGAAACACCATATATTTT.

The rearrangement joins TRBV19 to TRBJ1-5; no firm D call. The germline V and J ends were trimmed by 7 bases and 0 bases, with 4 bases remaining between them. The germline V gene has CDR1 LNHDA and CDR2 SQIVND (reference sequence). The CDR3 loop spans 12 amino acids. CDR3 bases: TGTGCCAGTACTAATAGCAATCAGCCCCAGCATTTT. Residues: CASTNSNQPQHF. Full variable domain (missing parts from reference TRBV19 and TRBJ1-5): DGGITQSPKYLFRKEGQNVTLSCEQNLNHDAMYWYRQDPGQGLRLIYYSQIVNDFQKGDIAEGYSVSREKKESFPLTVTSAQKNPTAFYLCASTNSNQPQHFGDGTRLSIL.

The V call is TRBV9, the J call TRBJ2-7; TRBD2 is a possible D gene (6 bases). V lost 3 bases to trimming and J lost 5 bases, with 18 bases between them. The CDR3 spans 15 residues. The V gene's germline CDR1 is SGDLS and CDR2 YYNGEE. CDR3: CASSGPMADYDEQYF. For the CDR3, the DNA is TGTGCCAGCAGCGGACCTATGGCGGACTACGACGAGCAGTACTTC.